One sample yielded the 2 T cell receptor beta chains listed below, sequenced in a study of CD8+ T cells in alopecia areata (dated by TCRdb to the late 2010s). Cells from mouse cutaneous lymph nodes were pooled, stained for CD4, CD8alpha, NKG2D, NKG2ACE and other markers, and then sorted on a BD Influx. The library was produced with the immunoSEQ multiplex PCR assay. To provide template for TCR sequencing, every sample had RNA extracted and reverse transcribed into cDNA. TCRdb mirrors the immuneACCESS table, restricted to in-frame sequences. Some clones are absent from its copies; in checked studies, under half trace to an unresolved V gene, and the reason for the others is unknown. The table records approximately 19,000 clones for this sample, and not one of them appears only once. Of the sample, about 32% is held by the ten largest clones. Sequences were obtained from CD8+ T cells sorted from a lymph node. The source is a C3H/HeJ mouse with alopecia areata. Mice of this strain bear MHC haplotype H2-k.

This clone was observed many times. Gene and germline names: mouse. The DNA ends 4 residues before the CDR3 does, and the rest of the CDR3 is filled in from the germline J gene. The V gene is TRBV13-3, the J gene TRBJ2-7; 10 nucleotides line up with TRBD1. Unmatched junction bases numbered 0, after V lost 3 bases and J lost 0 bases. The CDR3 consists of 14 residues. CDR1 NNHDY and CDR2 SYVADS come from the germline V gene. The CDR3 loop is CASSGDRGSYEQYF. The sequenced CDR3 bases are TGTGCCAGCAGTGGGGACAGGGGCTCCTAT.

The table lists this clone with a few counts. The gene names given are mouse names. The read terminates 4 residues before the CDR3 end, so the remaining end is supplied by the germline J gene. This chain links TRBV3 with TRBJ2-7, with 12 bases lining up with TRBD1. With 1 base clipped from V and 2 bases from J, the junction kept 0 bases outside the gene matches. Germline V gene data show CDR1 as SNHLY and CDR2 as FYNGKV (reference sequence). The CDR3 runs to 15 residues. The covered CDR3 bases are TGTGCCAGCAGCTTAGGGGACAGGGGGCCCTAT. The encoded protein is CASSLGDRGPY. The entire CDR3 sequence reads CASSLGDRGPYEQYF.